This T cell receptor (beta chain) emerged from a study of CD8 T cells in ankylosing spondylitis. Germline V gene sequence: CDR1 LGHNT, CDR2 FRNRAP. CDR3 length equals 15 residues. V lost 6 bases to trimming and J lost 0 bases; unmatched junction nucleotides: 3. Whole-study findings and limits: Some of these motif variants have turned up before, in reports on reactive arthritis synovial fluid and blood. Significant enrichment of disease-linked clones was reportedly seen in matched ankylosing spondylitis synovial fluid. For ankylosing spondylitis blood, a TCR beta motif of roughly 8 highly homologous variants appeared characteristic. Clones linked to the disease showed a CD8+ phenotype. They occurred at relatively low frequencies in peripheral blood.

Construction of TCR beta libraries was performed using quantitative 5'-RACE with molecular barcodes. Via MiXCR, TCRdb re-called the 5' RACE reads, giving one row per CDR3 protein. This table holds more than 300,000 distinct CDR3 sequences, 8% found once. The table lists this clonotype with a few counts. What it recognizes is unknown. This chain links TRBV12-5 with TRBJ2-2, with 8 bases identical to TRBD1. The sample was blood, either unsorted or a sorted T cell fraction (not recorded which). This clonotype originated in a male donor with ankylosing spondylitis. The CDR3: CASGGQASNTGELFF. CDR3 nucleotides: TGTGCTAGTGGGGGACAGGCCTCGAACACCGGGGAGCTGTTTTTT. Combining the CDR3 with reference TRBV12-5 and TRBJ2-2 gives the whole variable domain DARVTQTPRHKVTEMGQEVTMRCQPILGHNTVFWYRQTMMQGLELLAYFRNRAPLDDSGMPKDRFSAEMPDATLATLKIQPSEPRDSAVYFCASGGQASNTGELFFGEGSRLTVL.